The 18 T cell receptor beta chains reported below all come from one sample, sequenced in a study of T cell repertoires in cytomegalovirus infection. TCRdb reanalysed the reads using MiXCR and keeps one entry per CDR3 protein. The sample includes about 920,000 distinct CDR3 sequences, roughly 30% of them seen just once. No cognate antigen is known for these TCRs. The sequencing used cultured CD8+ T cells from PBMCs, collected from culture after CMV antigen stimulation. The origin of the receptors is a human donor in good health (CMV status not recorded). Some clones in this sample may be carry-over from other donors' samples.

This clonotype has just a few counts. This rearrangement joins TRBV7-8 to TRBJ2-5; D is unclear. This CDR3 is 12 amino acids long. Looked up from germline, CDR1 is SGHVS and CDR2 is FQNEAQ. V dropped 8 bases and J dropped 6 bases, with 13 bases sitting between them. The CDR3 protein is CASGSAGQTQYF. The CDR3 DNA sequence: TGTGCCAGCGGCTCGGCTGGCCAGACCCAGTACTTC.

This clonotype was detected many times. The gene calls are TRBV6-1 and TRBJ2-3; 9 bases fit TRBD2. Per germline, CDR1 MNHNS and CDR2 SASEGT. V gave up 7 bases and J gave up 4 bases; unmatched junction bases: 9. The CDR3 is 15 amino acids. This CDR3 reads CASTDERGVSDTQYF. CDR3 bases: TGTGCCAGCACCGACGAGCGGGGGGTGTCAGATACGCAGTATTTT.

In this sample, this clonotype turned up a few times. The genes are TRBV27 and TRBJ1-1; a possible D gene is TRBD1 (6 bases). Germline CDR1 reads MNHEY; CDR2 reads SMNVEV (reference sequence). Trimming left V 5 bases short and J 7 bases short, with 14 bases between. The CDR3 totals 13 residues. The CDR3: CASSNYRVDEAFF. The CDR3, as DNA: TGTGCCAGCAGTAACTACAGGGTCGATGAAGCTTTCTTT.

This clonotype was observed a handful of times. The V and J genes are TRBV2 and TRBJ2-3, with 9 bases matching TRBD1. The CDR3 is 14 amino acids. Trimming cost V 6 bases and J 2 bases; bases outside gene matches: 3. Germline V CDR1 and CDR2: SNHLY, FYNNEI. CDR3 loop: CASRDRGNTDTQYF. CDR3 sequence (DNA): TGTGCCAGCAGGGACAGGGGAAACACAGATACGCAGTATTTT.

This clonotype was counted a few times. V usage is TRBV19 and J usage is TRBJ1-1; no definite D call. This CDR3 region has 11 residues. Germline V gene lookup returns CDR1 LNHDA and CDR2 SQIVND (reference sequence). The chain's CDR3 is CATRVGTEAFF. CDR3 DNA sequence: TGTGCAACTAGGGTGGGCACTGAAGCTTTCTTT. Looking up the rest from reference TRBV19 and TRBJ1-1 gives the full variable domain: DGGITQSPKYLFRKEGQNVTLSCEQNLNHDAMYWYRQDPGQGLRLIYYSQIVNDFQKGDIAEGYSVSREKKESFPLTVTSAQKNPTAFYLCATRVGTEAFFGQGTRLTVV.

Comment on this clonotype: The CDR3 does not close with the conserved phenylalanine or tryptophan, likely indicating a read error. The chain is built from TRBV6-2 or TRBV6-3 and TRBJ1-1; no firm D call. CDR3 size: 12 residues. The V end was cut by 2 bases, the J end by 5 bases, with 6 bases between. The germline V gene encodes CDR1 MNHEY and CDR2 SVGEGT. The CDR3 DNA reads TGTGCCAGCAGTTACCAAGTAACTGAAGCTTTCGTT. Protein: CASSYQVTEAFV.

This clonotype was recorded many times. The chain recombines TRBV27 with TRBJ1-1; D possibly corresponds to TRBD1 (6 bases). CDR1 MNHEY and CDR2 SMNVEV come from the germline V gene (reference sequence). V was trimmed by 0 bases and J by 5 bases, leaving 13 bases between them. This CDR3 is built from 15 residues. This chain's CDR3 is CASSLSAGANTEAFF. Written as DNA, the CDR3 is TGTGCCAGCAGTTTATCGGCAGGGGCTAATACTGAAGCTTTCTTT.

This clonotype was recorded a few times. The chain employs TRBV6-1 and TRBJ1-5, with D maybe TRBD1 (5 bases). The CDR3 is 17 residues long. Germline V gives CDR1 MNHNS, CDR2 SASEGT. V was clipped by 6 bases and J by 3 bases, with 21 bases between them. As DNA, the CDR3 is TGTGCCAGCAGATCCGGGACCCCCGAACTTATCAATCAGCCCCAGCATTTT. Translation gives CASRSGTPELINQPQHF.

V gene TRBV11-1 combines with J gene TRBJ1-2, with D possibly being TRBD1 (6 bases). V shed 3 bases and J shed 6 bases, with 20 bases lying between them. The CDR3 has 16 amino acids. Germline V gene lookup returns CDR1 SGHAT and CDR2 FQDESV (reference sequence). In DNA form, the CDR3 reads TGTGCCAGCAGCTTTACCTCCGGGACACCGGCGGATGGCTACACCTTC. Protein: CASSFTSGTPADGYTF.

This clonotype has just a few counts. The CDR3 region has the DNA TGTGCCTCTCAGGACTTCTCCAGCTCCTACAATGAGCAGTTCTTC. Translated: CASQDFSSSYNEQFF. V usage is TRBV19 and J usage is TRBJ2-1; TRBD2 is a possible D gene (5 bases). Trimming cost V 11 bases and J 0 bases, with 17 bases left between them. CDR1 is LNHDA, CDR2 SQIVND, per germline (reference sequence). CDR3 length equals 15 residues.

This clonotype has only a few counts. The chain uses TRBV27 and TRBJ1-1, with D possibly matching TRBD1 (5 bases). Germline V gene lookup returns CDR1 MNHEY and CDR2 SMNVEV (reference sequence). This CDR3 region has 14 residues. Trimming shortened V by 6 bases and J by 3 bases, and 14 bases separated the two germline ends. The DNA for the CDR3 is TGTGCCAGCAGCCGAGAGGGGAGCGACACTGAAGCTTTCTTT. It specifies CASSREGSDTEAFF.

Only a few counts were recorded for this clonotype. The chain links TRBV29-1 to TRBJ2-3; weak D call: TRBD1 (6 bases). From germline, CDR1 is SQVTM and CDR2 ANQGSEA. The V end was cut by 7 bases, the J end by 0 bases, with 17 bases between. This CDR3 has 15 residues. CDR3: CSGTSGTPSTDTQYF. In DNA form, the CDR3 reads TGCAGCGGTACCTCCGGGACACCTAGCACAGATACGCAGTATTTT.

The chain combines TRBV9 with TRBJ2-3; 11 bases agree with TRBD2. V lost 4 bases to trimming and J lost 0 bases; unmatched junction nucleotides: 4. This CDR3 contains 16 residues. CDR1 and CDR2 from the germline V gene are SGDLS and YYNGEE. In nucleotides, the CDR3 is TGTGCCAGCAGCCGGGGACTAGCGGACAGCACAGATACGCAGTATTTT. Its translation: CASSRGLADSTDTQYF.

This rearrangement joins TRBV19 to TRBJ2-1; D not resolved. The germline CDR1 and CDR2 sequences are LNHDA and SQIVND (reference sequence). V was cut by 2 bases and J by 5 bases, with 13 bases left in between. The CDR3 is 15 amino acids. In DNA, the CDR3 is TGTGCCAGTAGTATAACGGACCGGTTAAACAATGAGCAGTTCTTC. Residues: CASSITDRLNNEQFF.

This clonotype was found a few times. The chain couples TRBV6-5 to TRBJ2-6, with D unclear. CDR3 length: 15 amino acids. Trimming shortened V by 6 bases and J by 0 bases, and 9 bases separated the two germline ends. In germline, CDR1 is MNHEY, CDR2 SVGAGI. The chain's CDR3 is CASRIQASGANVLTF. The CDR3 region has the DNA TGTGCCAGCAGAATCCAAGCCTCTGGGGCCAACGTCCTGACTTTC.

The chain links TRBV7-9 to TRBJ2-3; TRBD2 might be the D (6 bases). V lost 7 bases, J lost 15 bases, and 20 bases lay in between. The germline V gene encodes CDR1 SEHNR and CDR2 FQNEAQ (reference sequence). This CDR3 region has 12 residues. In nucleotides, the CDR3 is TGTGCCAGCATGGCCACCCAAGGACTACCCTATTTT. Amino acids: CASMATQGLPYF.

The chain joins TRBV9 to TRBJ2-7, with D perhaps matching TRBD1 (6 bases). The ends were cut back, 4 bases at V and 7 bases at J, with 15 bases in the middle. CDR3 length equals 13 residues. Germline V gene sequence: CDR1 SGDLS, CDR2 YYNGEE. The chain's CDR3 is CASSSTDSIEQYF. DNA for the CDR3: TGTGCCAGCAGCTCTACGGACAGTATAGAGCAGTACTTC.

There are a few counts of this clonotype. The chain employs TRBV9 and TRBJ2-7, with 8 bases lining up with TRBD2. CDR3 length: 14 amino acids. The germline V gene encodes CDR1 SGDLS and CDR2 YYNGEE. Germline trimming cut 4 bases from V and 7 bases from J; bases unmatched to any gene: 10. CDR3 loop: CASSNASGREEQYF. The CDR3 DNA follows: TGTGCCAGCAGCAACGCTAGCGGGCGCGAGGAGCAGTACTTC.